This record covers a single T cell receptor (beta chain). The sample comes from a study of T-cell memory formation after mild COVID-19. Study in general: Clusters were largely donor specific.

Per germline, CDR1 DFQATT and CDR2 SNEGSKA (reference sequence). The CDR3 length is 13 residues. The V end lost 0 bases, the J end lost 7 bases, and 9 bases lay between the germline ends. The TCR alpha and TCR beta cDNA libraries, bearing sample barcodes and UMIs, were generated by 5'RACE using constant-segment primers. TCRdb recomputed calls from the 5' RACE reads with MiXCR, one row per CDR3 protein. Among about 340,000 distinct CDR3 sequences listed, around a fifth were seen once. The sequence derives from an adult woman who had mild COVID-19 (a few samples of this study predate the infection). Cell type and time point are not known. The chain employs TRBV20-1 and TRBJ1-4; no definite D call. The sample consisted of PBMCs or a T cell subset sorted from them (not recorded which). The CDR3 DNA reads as TGCAGTGCTAGAGACGACCGGAGTGAAAAACTGTTTTTT. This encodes CSARDDRSEKLFF.